This is a list of T cell receptor beta chains from one sample in a study of blood T cell repertoires in COVID-19. The repertoire was sequenced with immunoSEQ multiplex PCR; TCRdb's copy has only in-frame clones and lacks some. The data show about 440,000 clones, 90% seen once. The source material was PBMCs or T cells enriched from blood (not recorded which). Receptors were obtained from a man between 18 and 35 years old who had recovered from COVID-19. The CDR3 runs from the conserved cysteine through the conserved F or W. The D gene is left open where the match is weak. A clone size is listed for some rows: how often the clone was seen (once, few, many), or a class if it is expanded.

abundance,v_gene,d_gene,j_gene,CDR3aa,CDR3nt
-,TRBV10-2,TRBD1,TRBJ1-5,CASSSRDRGYEDQPQHF,TGCGCCAGCAGCTCCCGGGACAGGGGGTACGAGGATCAGCCCCAGCATTTT
-,TRBV5-4,TRBD1,TRBJ1-1,CASSLGTGANTEAFF,TGTGCCAGCAGCTTGGGGACAGGGGCGAACACTGAAGCTTTCTTT
-,TRBV28,-,TRBJ2-7,CASSSPMFEQYF,TGTGCCAGCAGTTCCCCCATGTTCGAGCAGTACTTC
-,TRBV5-1,-,TRBJ1-1,CASSLAGGVVITEAFF,TGCGCCAGCAGCTTGGCCGGAGGGGTGGTAATCACTGAAGCTTTCTTT
-,TRBV27,TRBD1,TRBJ1-6,CASSDLTGGGSPLHF,TGTGCCAGCAGTGATTTGACAGGGGGTGGTTCACCCCTCCACTTT
-,TRBV7-9,TRBD2,TRBJ2-3,CASSRLAGGLRQYF,TGTGCCAGCAGCCGACTAGCGGGAGGGCTAAGGCAGTATTTT
-,TRBV5-4,-,TRBJ1-2,CASSLRTANYGYTF,TGTGCCAGCAGCCTACGGACAGCGAACTATGGCTACACCTTC
few,TRBV12-5,-,TRBJ1-1,CASAQREVTEAFF,TGTGCTAGTGCCCAAAGAGAGGTCACTGAAGCTTTCTTT
-,TRBV6-5,-,TRBJ1-5,CASSRRWNQPQHF,TGTGCCAGCAGTCGCAGGTGGAATCAGCCCCAGCATTTT
-,TRBV12-3/TRBV12-4,-,TRBJ1-6,CASSLPNSPLHF,TGTGCCAGCAGTTTACCGAATTCACCCCTCCACTTT
once,TRBV11-2,-,TRBJ1-1,CASREGLRGEAFF,TGTGCCAGCAGGGAAGGCTTGCGGGGTGAAGCTTTCTTT
-,TRBV18,-,TRBJ1-1,CASSPRRGEAFF,TGTGCCAGCTCACCTCGCAGGGGTGAAGCTTTCTTT
few,TRBV28,-,TRBJ2-3,CASSFGGAGSTDTQYF,TGTGCCAGCAGTTTTGGTGGCGCGGGCTCCACAGATACGCAGTATTTT
-,TRBV4-1,-,TRBJ2-3,CASSQDGVSTDTQYF,TGCGCCAGCAGCCAGGACGGGGTTAGCACAGATACGCAGTATTTT
-,TRBV15,-,TRBJ1-4,CATSRAPGDPTFLNEKLFF,TGTGCCACCAGCAGAGCTCCAGGGGATCCCACCTTCCTTAATGAAAAACTGTTTTTT
-,TRBV3-1/TRBV3-2,TRBD1,TRBJ2-3,CASSQRGQGRTDTQYF,TGTGCCAGCAGCCAAAGGGGACAGGGACGCACAGATACGCAGTATTTT
-,TRBV4-1,-,TRBJ1-2,CASSQEVTVHGYTF,TGCGCCAGCAGCCAAGAAGTGACAGTCCATGGCTACACCTTC
-,TRBV9,-,TRBJ1-4,CASSVEGGNEKLFF,TGTGCCAGCAGCGTAGAGGGGGGGAATGAAAAACTGTTTTTT
-,TRBV6-5,-,TRBJ1-5,CATSTGNQPQHF,TGTGCCACTTCGACAGGCAATCAGCCCCAGCATTTT
-,TRBV5-4,-,TRBJ2-2,CASSPGRGDTGELFF,TGTGCCAGCAGTCCCGGCAGGGGAGACACCGGGGAGCTGTTTTTT
once,TRBV2,-,TRBJ2-3,CASRGAGDTQYF,TGTGCCAGCAGAGGGGCCGGAGATACGCAGTATTTT
-,TRBV5-1,TRBD1,TRBJ1-4,CASSRGQDEKLFF,TGCGCCAGCAGCAGGGGACAGGATGAAAAACTGTTTTTT
-,TRBV7-9,-,TRBJ1-1,CASSSLGHMNTEAFF,TGTGCCAGCAGCTCTTTGGGACATATGAACACTGAAGCTTTCTTT
once,TRBV7-2,-,TRBJ2-2,CASSAPRGPGELFF,TGTGCCAGCAGCGCCCCCAGGGGACCCGGGGAGCTGTTTTTT
-,TRBV3-1/TRBV3-2,TRBD2,TRBJ2-3,CASSQGLAGLGTDTQYF,TGTGCCAGCAGCCAAGGTCTAGCGGGCTTAGGCACAGATACGCAGTATTTT
-,TRBV11-2,-,TRBJ2-5,CASSFSQLGQETQYF,TGTGCCAGCAGCTTCTCCCAACTAGGCCAAGAGACCCAGTACTTC
-,TRBV3-1/TRBV3-2,-,TRBJ1-3,CASSRLGNTIYF,TGTGCCAGCAGCCGTCTAGGTAACACCATATATTTT
-,TRBV28,-,TRBJ1-1,CASSPQGRGYGEAFF,TGTGCCAGCAGCCCCCAGGGGCGCGGATACGGTGAAGCTTTCTTT
-,TRBV27,-,TRBJ2-2,CASSLTRRNTGELFF,TGTGCCAGCAGTTTAACAAGGAGAAACACCGGGGAGCTGTTTTTT
-,TRBV28,TRBD2,TRBJ2-3,CASSPGLAGALRTDTQYF,TGTGCCAGCAGCCCAGGACTAGCGGGGGCCCTACGCACAGATACGCAGTATTTT
-,TRBV10-3,TRBD2,TRBJ2-1,CAISELGTSGLYNEQFF,TGTGCCATCAGTGAATTAGGGACTAGCGGGTTATACAATGAGCAGTTCTTC
-,TRBV2,-,TRBJ1-6,CASIRDFGSYNSPLHF,TGTGCCAGCATCCGGGACTTCGGATCCTATAATTCACCCCTCCACTTT
-,TRBV4-2,-,TRBJ1-1,CASSPGQTMNTEAFF,TGTGCCAGCAGCCCAGGACAGACCATGAACACTGAAGCTTTCTTT
-,TRBV5-1,TRBD2,TRBJ2-3,CASSLTSASTDTQYF,TGCGCCAGCAGCTTGACTAGCGCTAGCACAGATACGCAGTATTTT
-,TRBV6-5,TRBD1,TRBJ1-5,CASSFSGQGTGPQHF,TGTGCCAGCAGTTTCTCCGGACAGGGCACAGGCCCCCAGCATTTT
-,TRBV18,TRBD1,TRBJ1-2,CASSPGQGHYGYTF,TGTGCCAGCTCACCAGGACAGGGGCACTATGGCTACACCTTC
-,TRBV30,-,TRBJ2-5,CALSGTKSFPPQETQYF,TGTGCCTTGTCCGGGACAAAAAGTTTCCCCCCCCAAGAGACCCAGTACTTC
once,TRBV2,-,TRBJ1-6,CASSAKGGRGTRTLHF,TGTGCCAGCTCTGCGAAGGGGGGGCGGGGGACCCGTACCCTCCACTTT
-,TRBV5-8,-,TRBJ1-5,CASSLWWGTEHQPQHF,TGTGCCAGCAGCTTGTGGTGGGGGACTGAGCATCAGCCCCAGCATTTT
-,TRBV18,TRBD1,TRBJ1-1,CASSLGQGAMGTEAFF,TGTGCCAGCTCACTCGGACAGGGGGCTATGGGGACTGAAGCTTTCTTT
-,TRBV5-1,-,TRBJ1-1,CASSWTANTEAFF,TGCGCCAGCAGCTGGACTGCGAACACTGAAGCTTTCTTT
-,TRBV5-1,-,TRBJ1-4,CASSYTGSQEKLFF,TGCGCCAGCAGCTACACAGGGTCCCAAGAAAAACTGTTTTTT
-,TRBV15,TRBD1,TRBJ1-2,CATSRESDRGYGYTF,TGTGCCACCAGCAGAGAGTCGGACAGGGGCTATGGCTACACCTTC
-,TRBV19,TRBD1,TRBJ1-1,CASRRQGPDRAFF,TGTGCCAGTAGACGACAGGGACCCGACCGAGCTTTCTTT
-,TRBV25-1,-,TRBJ1-2,CASSEDRGGGYGYTF,TGTGCCAGCAGTGAAGATCGCGGGGGCGGCTATGGCTACACCTTC
-,TRBV5-5,TRBD1,TRBJ1-2,CASSHSTGKDTGGYTF,TGTGCCAGCAGCCACTCGACAGGGAAGGATACTGGCGGCTACACCTTC
-,TRBV28,-,TRBJ1-5,CASSLGGAGAQPQHF,TGTGCCAGCAGTCTCGGAGGGGCGGGTGCTCAGCCCCAGCATTTT
-,TRBV5-5,-,TRBJ1-4,CASSLGRAWEKLFF,TGTGCCAGCAGCCTCGGGAGAGCTTGGGAAAAACTGTTTTTT
-,TRBV6-5,-,TRBJ1-2,CASSYSPDSNYGYTF,TGTGCCAGCAGTTACTCTCCGGACAGTAACTATGGCTACACCTTC
-,TRBV7-6,TRBD2,TRBJ2-1,CASSPGTSGGGQFF,TGTGCCAGCAGCCCTGGGACTAGCGGGGGCGGTCAGTTCTTC
-,TRBV10-3,TRBD1,TRBJ1-4,CAISEGLDRGKLFF,TGTGCCATCAGCGAAGGCTTGGACAGGGGAAAACTGTTTTTT
-,TRBV10-3,TRBD2,TRBJ2-2,CATVKAGGGELFF,TGTGCCACTGTGAAGGCGGGAGGCGGGGAGCTGTTTTTT
-,TRBV7-5,-,TRBJ1-3,CVRSPRDREAGNTIYF,TGTGTCAGAAGCCCGAGGGACAGGGAAGCTGGAAACACCATATATTTT
-,TRBV3-1/TRBV3-2,-,TRBJ2-5,CASSHTGTKGTQYF,TGTGCCAGCAGTCATACAGGGACCAAAGGGACCCAGTACTTC
-,TRBV19,TRBD1,TRBJ1-1,CASSMNRGTEAFF,TGTGCCAGTAGTATGAACAGGGGAACTGAAGCTTTCTTT
-,TRBV2,-,TRBJ1-6,CASSVEGVFSPLHF,TGTGCCAGCAGTGTGGAAGGGGTGTTTTCACCCCTCCACTTT